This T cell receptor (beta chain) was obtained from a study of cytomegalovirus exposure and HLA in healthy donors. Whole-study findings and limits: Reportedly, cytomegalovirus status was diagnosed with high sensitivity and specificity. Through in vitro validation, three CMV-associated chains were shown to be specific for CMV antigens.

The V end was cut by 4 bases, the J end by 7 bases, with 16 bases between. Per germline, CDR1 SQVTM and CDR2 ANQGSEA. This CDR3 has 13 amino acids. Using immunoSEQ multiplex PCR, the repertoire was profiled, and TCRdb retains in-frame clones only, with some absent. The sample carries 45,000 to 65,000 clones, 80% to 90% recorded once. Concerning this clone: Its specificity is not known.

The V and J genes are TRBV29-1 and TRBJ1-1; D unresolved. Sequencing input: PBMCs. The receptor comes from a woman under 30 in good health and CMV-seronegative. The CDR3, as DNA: TGCAGCGTTGTCGTACACCAGGCCCTTGAAGCTTTCTTT. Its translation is CSVVVHQALEAFF.